This T cell receptor (beta chain) was captured by sequencing in a study of blood T cell repertoires in COVID-19. Cohorts were based on clinical histories the participants reported. Exposed enrollees had met someone with a PCR-confirmed or clinician-diagnosed COVID-19 case at some point within the 2 weeks before study entry. V lost 3 bases and J 7 bases, leaving 12 bases between the germline ends. CDR1 is SGHVS, CDR2 FQNEAQ, per germline. The length of the CDR3 is 14 residues. Data came from immunoSEQ multiplex PCR; TCRdb stores just in-frame clones and leaves some out. The table lists a few hundred thousand clones, around 91% of them singletons. This clone was seen just once.

This TCR was recovered from a man under 40 who had been exposed to COVID-19. The chain employs TRBV7-8 and TRBJ2-2; a weak D match, TRBD1 (6 bases). The specimen was PBMCs or T cells enriched from blood (not recorded which). The CDR3 protein is CASSFRTENGELFF. The DNA for the CDR3 is TGTGCCAGCAGCTTTAGGACAGAGAACGGGGAGCTGTTTTTT. Together with reference TRBV7-8 and TRBJ2-2, the CDR3 gives the full variable domain: GAGVSQSPRYKVAKRGQDVALRCDPISGHVSLFWYQQALGQGPEFLTYFQNEAQLDKSGLPSDRFFAERPEGSVSTLKIQRTQQEDSAVYLCASSFRTENGELFFGEGSRLTVL.